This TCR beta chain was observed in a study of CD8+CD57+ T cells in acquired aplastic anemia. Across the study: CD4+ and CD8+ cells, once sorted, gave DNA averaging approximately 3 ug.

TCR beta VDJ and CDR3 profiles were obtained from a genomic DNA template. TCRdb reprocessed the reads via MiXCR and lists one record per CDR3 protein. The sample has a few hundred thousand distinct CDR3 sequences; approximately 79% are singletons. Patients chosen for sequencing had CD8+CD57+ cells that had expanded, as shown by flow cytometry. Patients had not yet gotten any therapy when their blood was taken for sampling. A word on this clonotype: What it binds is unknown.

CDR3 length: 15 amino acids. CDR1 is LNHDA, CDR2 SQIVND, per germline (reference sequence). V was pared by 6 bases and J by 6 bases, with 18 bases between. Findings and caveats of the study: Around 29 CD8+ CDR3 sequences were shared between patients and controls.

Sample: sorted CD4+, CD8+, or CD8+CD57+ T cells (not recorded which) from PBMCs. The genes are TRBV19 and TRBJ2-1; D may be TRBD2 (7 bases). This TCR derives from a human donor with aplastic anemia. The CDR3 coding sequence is TGTGCCAGTAGCATGGGGGGGGACACCTGCAATGAGCAGTTCTTC. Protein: CASSMGGDTCNEQFF.